This note documents a single TCR beta chain sequence. Germline assignment: CDR1 LNHNV and CDR2 YYDKDF (reference sequence). V lost 3 bases to trimming and J lost 7 bases; unmatched junction nucleotides: 14. This CDR3 region has 18 residues. This record comes from a study of blood T cell repertoires in COVID-19. About the research overall: T cells, B-cell-depleted T cells, or PBMCs provided the cDNA or gDNA that served as material.

This table comes from immunoSEQ multiplex PCR, and its TCRdb copy is limited to in-frame clones, with some not included. In the table there are fewer than 250,000 clones, 65% to 85% of which are singletons. The sequenced material came from peripheral blood. This clonotype originated in a woman aged 50 to 60 with acute or convalescent COVID-19. The rearrangement uses TRBV15 and TRBJ2-1; 11 nucleotides align to TRBD2. This CDR3 reads CATSRGSLAGGRWNEQFF. Written as DNA, the CDR3 is TGTGCCACCAGCAGGGGCAGCCTAGCGGGAGGTCGGTGGAATGAGCAGTTCTTC.